Listed below are T cell receptor beta chains from one sample, sequenced in a study of blood T cells in healthy people across ages. TCRdb used MiXCR to reprocess the 5' RACE reads, holding one entry per CDR3 protein. The profile shows 1.5 million to 2 million distinct CDR3 sequences, roughly 52% of them singletons. Sequenced input: blood. These receptors originate from a woman aged 40-49 years in good health. Both conserved end residues are part of each CDR3. D genes are given only for firm matches. Size is stated for part of the rows, as once, few or many counts, or as a class when the clone is expanded.

clone_size: few; d_call: TRBD2; v_call: TRBV5-6; j_call: TRBJ2-3; cdr3_nt: TGTGCCAGCAGCTCCTTAGCGGGTCGGATAGATACGCAGTATTTT; cdr3_aa: CASSSLAGRIDTQYF
clone_size: once; d_call: NA; v_call: TRBV7-3; j_call: TRBJ2-3; cdr3_nt: TGTGCCAGCAGCTTACCTGCAGTTGGGCCAGATACGCAGTATTTT; cdr3_aa: CASSLPAVGPDTQYF
clone_size: once; d_call: NA; v_call: TRBV4-2; j_call: TRBJ1-3; cdr3_nt: TGTGCCAGCAGCCAAGGGGTTCAAGGAAACACCATATATTTT; cdr3_aa: CASSQGVQGNTIYF
clone_size: NA; d_call: NA; v_call: TRBV25-1; j_call: TRBJ2-5; cdr3_nt: TGTGCCAGCAGGGGGGGACGGGATTACCAAGAGACCCAGTACTTC; cdr3_aa: CASRGGRDYQETQYF
clone_size: NA; d_call: TRBD1; v_call: TRBV7-2; j_call: TRBJ2-6; cdr3_nt: TGTGCCAGCAGCCCATATCCGGGACAGCGGACGGCTGGGGCCAACGTCCTGACTTTC; cdr3_aa: CASSPYPGQRTAGANVLTF
clone_size: few; d_call: TRBD2; v_call: TRBV7-2; j_call: TRBJ2-7; cdr3_nt: TGTGCCAGCAGCTTTGTAGCGGGGTTGAGCTCCTACGAGCAGTACTTC; cdr3_aa: CASSFVAGLSSYEQYF
clone_size: NA; d_call: NA; v_call: TRBV6-5; j_call: TRBJ2-6; cdr3_nt: TGTGCCAGCAGTCGCCGCCGACACTCTGGGGCCAACGTCCTGACTTTC; cdr3_aa: CASSRRRHSGANVLTF
clone_size: NA; d_call: NA; v_call: TRBV9; j_call: TRBJ2-3; cdr3_nt: TGTGCCAGCAGCGAGCCGCGGGACGGACTATACACAGATACGCGGTATTTT; cdr3_aa: CASSEPRDGLYTDTRYF
clone_size: few; d_call: TRBD1; v_call: TRBV7-9; j_call: TRBJ2-3; cdr3_nt: TGTGCCAGCAGCTCCAGGACAGGGACCCTGGGGGATACGCAGTATTTT; cdr3_aa: CASSSRTGTLGDTQYF
clone_size: NA; d_call: TRBD1; v_call: TRBV7-2; j_call: TRBJ2-1; cdr3_nt: TGTGCCAGCAGCCGTGACAGGGCGGGTGAGCAGTTCTTC; cdr3_aa: CASSRDRAGEQFF
clone_size: NA; d_call: NA; v_call: TRBV24-1; j_call: TRBJ2-4; cdr3_nt: TGTGCCACCAGTGTCCAAGAGGGGCTAGGAAAAAACATTCAGTACTTC; cdr3_aa: CATSVQEGLGKNIQYF
clone_size: once; d_call: NA; v_call: TRBV25-1; j_call: TRBJ2-7; cdr3_nt: TGTGCCAGCAGTGAATCAACGGGGATCGGGGACGAGCAGTACTTC; cdr3_aa: CASSESTGIGDEQYF
clone_size: NA; d_call: NA; v_call: TRBV5-1; j_call: TRBJ2-6; cdr3_nt: TGCGCCAGCAGCCCAGGGACCTTTACGGCCAACGTCCTGACTTTC; cdr3_aa: CASSPGTFTANVLTF
clone_size: NA; d_call: NA; v_call: TRBV6-1; j_call: TRBJ1-2; cdr3_nt: TGTGCCAGCAGCCTGGACGGATCCTTGGGCTACACCTTC; cdr3_aa: CASSLDGSLGYTF
clone_size: few; d_call: NA; v_call: TRBV12-3/TRBV12-4; j_call: TRBJ2-7; cdr3_nt: TGTGCCAGCAGTTTACAGGGGAAGCACTACGAGCAGTACTTC; cdr3_aa: CASSLQGKHYEQYF
clone_size: few; d_call: TRBD2; v_call: TRBV5-1; j_call: TRBJ2-1; cdr3_nt: TGCGCCAGCAGCTTATCCACGGGGGGGCTGTACAATGAGCAGTTCTTC; cdr3_aa: CASSLSTGGLYNEQFF
clone_size: NA; d_call: NA; v_call: TRBV6-5; j_call: TRBJ1-1; cdr3_nt: TGTGCCAGCAGTTACGCCGTCGAGTTCACTGAAGCTTTCTTT; cdr3_aa: CASSYAVEFTEAFF
clone_size: few; d_call: NA; v_call: TRBV20-1; j_call: TRBJ2-5; cdr3_nt: TGCAGTGTCACTCCCGGACAGCAGCAAGAGACCCAGTACTTC; cdr3_aa: CSVTPGQQQETQYF
clone_size: few; d_call: NA; v_call: TRBV12-5; j_call: TRBJ2-5; cdr3_nt: TGTGCTAGTGGTTTGAGGCGGGGCCAAGAGACCCAGTACTTC; cdr3_aa: CASGLRRGQETQYF
clone_size: NA; d_call: TRBD2; v_call: TRBV7-9; j_call: TRBJ2-5; cdr3_nt: TGTGCCAGTGCTAGCGGAATTTACCAAGAGACCCAGTACTTC; cdr3_aa: CASASGIYQETQYF
clone_size: once; d_call: NA; v_call: TRBV6-5; j_call: TRBJ2-3; cdr3_nt: TGTGCCAGCAGTCTCTTCCAGGGTGGAGGCACAGATACGCAGTATTTT; cdr3_aa: CASSLFQGGGTDTQYF
clone_size: few; d_call: NA; v_call: TRBV6-5; j_call: TRBJ2-5; cdr3_nt: TGTGCCAGCAGTTCCGCAAGGAGGGGCTGGGAGACCCAGTACTTC; cdr3_aa: CASSSARRGWETQYF
clone_size: few; d_call: TRBD2; v_call: TRBV12-3/TRBV12-4; j_call: TRBJ2-1; cdr3_nt: TGTGCCAGCAGGGTCCCGGGACTAGCGGACAATGAGCAGTTCTTC; cdr3_aa: CASRVPGLADNEQFF
clone_size: NA; d_call: NA; v_call: TRBV10-2; j_call: TRBJ1-2; cdr3_nt: TGCGCCAGCAGTGAGCCGGGACGGACCACCTATGGCTACACCTTC; cdr3_aa: CASSEPGRTTYGYTF